Listed below are T cell receptor beta chains from one sample, sequenced in a study of regulatory T cells in long-lasting Graves disease. TCRdb re-derived calls from the multiplex PCR reads in MiXCR, one entry per CDR3 protein. Of about 310,000 distinct CDR3 sequences in the sample, roughly a fifth were seen once. Material: peripheral blood mononuclear cells (PBMCs), obtained when the disease was refractory, from a patient treated with antithyroid drugs. The source of these receptors is a female donor with Graves disease. The CDR3 runs from the conserved cysteine through the conserved F or W. A D gene is named only where the DNA matches it firmly. Where a row states a size, it is once, few, many or the class of an expanded clone; other rows omit it.

TRBJ2-7 18 TRBV2 many NA TGTGCCAGCAGTGAAGCCGCGATGGGGGACAAAACGGATTACGAGCAGTACTTC CASSEAAMGDKTDYEQYF
TRBJ2-7 15 TRBV9 NA TRBD2 TGTGCCAGCAGCGTCGGGACTAGCGGGATCTACGAGCAGTACTTC CASSVGTSGIYEQYF
TRBJ1-2 14 TRBV20-1 NA TRBD1 TGCAGTGCTGGGAGGACAGGTGATGTCTATGGCTACACCTTC CSAGRTGDVYGYTF
TRBJ1-2 13 TRBV30 many NA TGTGCCTGGAGTGTAGGGGGGGCGCATGGCTACACCTTC CAWSVGGAHGYTF
TRBJ1-1 16 TRBV28 many TRBD1 TGTGCCAGCAGTTTAATAGGGACAGGATGGAGGACTGAAGCTTTCTTT CASSLIGTGWRTEAFF
TRBJ2-7 16 TRBV7-2 many NA TGTGCCAGCAGCTTAGGAGGGGTCCAGGGGGGCTACGAGCAGTACTTC CASSLGGVQGGYEQYF
TRBJ1-5 13 TRBV20-1 NA NA TGCAGTGCTGCAAGGTGGCTAAATCAGCCCCAGCATTTT CSAARWLNQPQHF
TRBJ2-2 14 TRBV13 few TRBD1 TGTGCCAGCAGCCTAGACAGGGCTGGCGGGGAGCTGTTTTTT CASSLDRAGGELFF
TRBJ2-5 11 TRBV29-1 once TRBD1 TGCAGCACTAGACAGGGTGAGACCCAGTACTTC CSTRQGETQYF
TRBJ2-2 13 TRBV6-1 NA NA TGTGCCAGCTCCTCGACAGCCCACGGGGAGCTGTTTTTT CASSSTAHGELFF
TRBJ2-2 15 TRBV14 NA NA TGTGCCAGCAGCCAAACCATTATGTCCACCGGGGAGCTGTTTTTT CASSQTIMSTGELFF
TRBJ2-7 15 TRBV18 many TRBD2 TGTGCCAGCTCAGGGACTAGCGGGGTCTCCTACGAGCAGTACTTC CASSGTSGVSYEQYF
TRBJ2-6 17 TRBV6-2/TRBV6-3 many TRBD1 TGTGCCAGCAGTTCGGACAGGCAGGTTCGTGGGGCCAACGTCCTGACTTTC CASSSDRQVRGANVLTF
TRBJ1-1 13 TRBV28 many NA TGTGCCGGATTGAGTGGGGCCGGGACTGAAGCTTTCTTT CAGLSGAGTEAFF
TRBJ2-4 13 TRBV7-2 many NA TGTGCCAGCAGCCCCCGAGGGGTTGTCATTCAGTACTTC CASSPRGVVIQYF
TRBJ2-5 15 TRBV9 NA NA TGTGCCAGCAGCGTAGCTACGAGGGGACGGGAGACCCAGTACTTC CASSVATRGRETQYF